This TCR beta chain was obtained from a study of cytomegalovirus exposure and HLA in healthy donors. Regarding the study as a whole: Later genetic work tied a missense DCLRE1C variant to beta-chain V and J trimming.

Turning to this clone: Its antigen remains unknown.

Germline V gene sequence: CDR1 SGHVS, CDR2 FNYEAQ. V was pared by 5 bases and J by 3 bases, with 8 bases between. The CDR3 spans 12 residues. The PCR ran on 60 Vbeta and 13 Jbeta primers. Some clones are missing from TCRdb's copy, which holds only in-frame ones; the method was immunoSEQ multiplex PCR. The sample lists around 150,000 clones; just under 80% were seen once. The clonotype was recovered from a woman aged 50 to 65 in good health and CMV-seronegative. V usage is TRBV7-6 and J usage is TRBJ2-7; D is ambiguous. The sample comprised PBMCs. CDR3 residues: CASSPGSYEQYF. In DNA, the CDR3 is TGTGCCAGCAGCCCAGGCAGCTACGAGCAGTACTTC.